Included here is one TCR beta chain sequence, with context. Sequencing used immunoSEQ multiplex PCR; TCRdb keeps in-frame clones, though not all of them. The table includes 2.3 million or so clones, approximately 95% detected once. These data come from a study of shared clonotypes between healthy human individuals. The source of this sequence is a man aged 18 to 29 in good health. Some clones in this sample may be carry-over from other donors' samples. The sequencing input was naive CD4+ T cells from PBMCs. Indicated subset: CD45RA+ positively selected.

This chain's CDR3 is CASSLFPDETQYF. CDR3 sequence (DNA): TGTGCCAGCAGTTTATTCCCGGATGAGACCCAGTACTTC. The chain recombines TRBV27 with TRBJ2-5; the D is unclear. Germline V CDR1 and CDR2: MNHEY, SMNVEV (reference sequence). The CDR3 runs to 13 residues. The V end was cut by 1 base, the J end by 5 bases, with 8 bases between.